The T cell receptor (beta chain) described here comes from a study of cytomegalovirus exposure and HLA in healthy donors. Vbeta (60) and Jbeta (13) primers were used in the PCR. The assay was immunoSEQ multiplex PCR, and TCRdb's table has in-frame clones only and misses some. The table includes roughly 150,000 clones, 84% detected once. This clone was counted once. The sequenced sample was PBMCs. The sequence was collected from a man under 40 in good health and CMV-seronegative.

CDR3 amino acids: CAWGKNRRQYF. The CDR3 DNA is TGTGCCTGGGGAAAGAACAGGAGGCAGTACTTC. The chain uses TRBV30 and TRBJ2-7, with a tentative D call TRBD1 (5 bases). This CDR3 is 11 amino acids long. The ends were cut back, 5 bases at V and 9 bases at J, with 14 bases in the middle. In germline, CDR1 is GTSNPN, CDR2 SVGIG (reference sequence).